The 23 T cell receptor beta chains below were found in one sample sequenced in a study of PD-1 blockade in mismatch repair-deficient tumors. Method: immunoSEQ multiplex PCR; TCRdb's copy keeps in-frame clones and lacks some. The sample holds approximately 100,000 clones, about 79% seen once. The sequencing used peripheral blood, collected approximately 8 months after starting pembrolizumab. The receptors shown here come from an adult with mismatch repair-deficient cancer.

The CDR3 DNA follows: TGTGCCAGCAGTTTCTGGACAGGGGTAGGCGCCACTGAAGCTTTCTTT. This codes for CASSFWTGVGATEAFF. The J gene is TRBJ1-1, the V gene TRBV27; the match to TRBD1 covers 9 bases. Germline V gene data show CDR1 as MNHEY and CDR2 as SMNVEV (reference sequence). The junction had 9 bases not matched to a gene; V was cut back by 3 bases and J by 4 bases. The CDR3 runs 16 residues.

This rearrangement joins TRBV6-5 to TRBJ2-2; D gene uncertain. The V gene's germline CDR1 is MNHEY and CDR2 SVGAGI. The CDR3 extends over 12 amino acids. V was trimmed by 2 bases and J by 6 bases, leaving 4 bases between them. CDR3 sequence reads: CASSYGAGELFF. The CDR3 bases are TGTGCCAGCAGTTACGGAGCCGGGGAGCTGTTTTTT.

The DNA for the CDR3 is TGTGCCAGTAGTATAGATCTCGGAGGTTCTGAGCAGTTCTTC. Translating gives CASSIDLGGSEQFF. V gene TRBV19 combines with J gene TRBJ2-1; TRBD2 is a possible D gene (5 bases). The CDR3 contains 14 residues. The V end was cut by 0 bases, the J end by 9 bases, with 12 bases between. The germline gives CDR1 LNHDA, CDR2 SQIVND (reference sequence).

The genes are TRBV29-1 and TRBJ2-7, with a possible D match to TRBD1 (6 bases). The CDR3 totals 12 residues. Germline-derived CDR1 and CDR2 are SQVTM and ANQGSEA. The germline V and J ends were trimmed by 5 bases and 2 bases, with 10 bases remaining between them. Here the CDR3 reads CSVRDTTYEQYF. CDR3 DNA sequence: TGCAGCGTTAGGGACACCACCTACGAGCAGTACTTC.

This clone showed up just once. This chain uses TRBV7-8 with TRBJ1-1, with D perhaps TRBD1 (5 bases). The CDR3 contains 13 residues. In germline, CDR1 is SGHVS, CDR2 FQNEAQ. Trimming removed 2 bases at V and 1 base at J, with 5 bases between. CDR3 amino acids: CASSLQGNTEAFF. CDR3 sequence (DNA): TGTGCCAGCAGCTTACAGGGGAACACTGAAGCTTTCTTT.

This chain links TRBV9 with TRBJ2-2, with 7 bases matching TRBD2. The germline V gene has CDR1 SGDLS and CDR2 YYNGEE. Trimming took 5 bases from V and 0 from J; bases not matched to a gene: 4. The CDR3 extends over 15 amino acids. This CDR3 reads CASSASGANTGELFF. The CDR3 nucleotides read TGTGCCAGCAGTGCTAGCGGAGCGAACACCGGGGAGCTGTTTTTT.

The chain links TRBV6-6 to TRBJ2-1; D is tentatively TRBD1 or TRBD2 (5 bases each). CDR1 and CDR2 (germline): MNHNY, SVGAGI (reference sequence). There are 14 residues in the CDR3. V gave up 0 bases and J gave up 5 bases, with 8 bases separating them. The CDR3 DNA reads as TGTGCCAGCAGTTACTCGGGGGTCGACAATGAGCAGTTCTTC. Its translation: CASSYSGVDNEQFF.

This clone appeared a single time. This chain links TRBV7-8 with TRBJ2-1, with 8 nucleotides matching TRBD1. This CDR3 has 15 residues. Germline V gene data show CDR1 as SGHVS and CDR2 as FQNEAQ. The J segment lost 3 bases and the V segment lost 1 base, leaving 2 bases of the junction unmatched. CDR3 sequence: CASSLGGQVYNEQFF. CDR3 DNA: TGTGCCAGCAGCTTAGGGGGACAGGTCTACAATGAGCAGTTCTTC.

CDR3 in amino acids: CASRQGQITEAFF. Written as DNA, the CDR3 is TGTGCCAGCAGACAAGGACAGATCACTGAAGCTTTCTTT. This chain uses TRBV6-5 with TRBJ1-1; perhaps TRBD1 as D (6 bases). Germline-derived CDR1 and CDR2 are MNHEY and SVGAGI. The CDR3 runs to 13 residues. V shed 6 bases and J shed 4 bases, with 12 bases lying between them.

This clone was detected a few times. V is TRBV18 and J is TRBJ2-3; weak D call: TRBD1 (6 bases). The CDR3 spans 15 residues. V was pared by 5 bases and J by 4 bases, with 16 bases between. The germline V gene has CDR1 KGHSH and CDR2 LQKENI. CDR3 protein: CASSATAGDADTQYF. CDR3 nucleotides: TGTGCCAGCTCAGCCACGGCAGGGGATGCAGATACGCAGTATTTT. Combining the CDR3 with reference TRBV18 and TRBJ2-3 gives the whole variable domain NAGVMQNPRHLVRRRGQEARLRCSPMKGHSHVYWYRQLPEEGLKFMVYLQKENIIDESGMPKERFSAEFPKEGPSILRIQQVVRGDSAAYFCASSATAGDADTQYFGPGTRLTVL.

V usage is TRBV4-3 and J usage is TRBJ2-7, with 13 bases aligning to TRBD2. The CDR3 is made up of 20 amino acids. The germline gives CDR1 LGHNA, CDR2 YSLEER. Unmatched junction bases numbered 16, after V lost 0 bases and J lost 5 bases. The CDR3 spells CASSQEGETPTSGRVDEQYF. The CDR3 DNA follows: TGCGCCAGCAGCCAAGAGGGCGAGACGCCAACTAGCGGGAGGGTTGACGAGCAGTACTTC.

The rearrangement joins TRBV4-2 to TRBJ2-6; TRBD2 might be the D (6 bases). V lost 1 base, J lost 2 bases, and 9 bases lay in between. Germline V lookup: CDR1 LGHNA, CDR2 YNFKEQ. This CDR3 comprises 16 residues. The CDR3 loop is CASSQGGITGANVLTF. The DNA for the CDR3 is TGTGCCAGCAGCCAAGGCGGGATTACTGGGGCCAACGTCCTGACTTTC.

The genes are TRBV5-4 and TRBJ1-1; no clear D. V lost 5 bases, J lost 0 bases, and 8 bases lay in between. The CDR3 sequence is 13 residues long. The V gene's germline CDR1 is SGHNT and CDR2 YYREEE (reference sequence). In DNA, the CDR3 is TGTGCCAGCAGTTACACCATGAACACTGAAGCTTTCTTT. Protein product: CASSYTMNTEAFF.

V is TRBV11-3 and J is TRBJ2-1, with 13 positions matching TRBD2. CDR3 length equals 15 residues. With V trimmed by 5 bases and J by 6 bases, 4 bases remained unmatched. Per germline, CDR1 SGHNT and CDR2 YENEEA. CDR3 nucleotide sequence: TGTGCCAGCAGCCCCGGACTAGCGGGAGTCAATGAGCAGTTCTTC. Translated, it gives CASSPGLAGVNEQFF.

This clone appeared once. This chain uses TRBV30 with TRBJ1-3; no firm D call. The CDR3 totals 13 residues. Germline loops: CDR1 GTSNPN, CDR2 SVGIG (reference sequence). Between the trimmed V and J ends, which lost 3 bases and 1 base, there was a span of 7 bases. CDR3 protein: CAWRVRSGNTIYF. CDR3 sequence (DNA): TGTGCCTGGAGAGTGAGATCTGGAAACACCATATATTTT. The full variable domain, in which reference TRBV30 and TRBJ1-3 provide the parts outside the CDR3, is SQTIHQWPATLVQPVGSPLSLECTVEGTSNPNLYWYRQAAGRGLQLLFYSVGIGQISSEVPQNLSASRPQDRQFILSSKKLLLSDSGFYLCAWRVRSGNTIYFGEGSWLTVV.

This CDR3 reads CASSLSRTSVGYEQYF. The CDR3 DNA sequence: TGTGCCAGCAGTTTATCACGGACTAGCGTAGGGTACGAGCAGTACTTC. This rearrangement joins TRBV27 to TRBJ2-7; 9 positions match TRBD2. The V and J ends lost 0 bases and 4 bases, in that order; junction bases with no gene match: 7. The CDR3 runs 16 residues. Germline loops: CDR1 MNHEY, CDR2 SMNVEV (reference sequence).

This chain connects TRBV4-3 to TRBJ2-3, with 9 bases that match TRBD1. Germline lookup yields CDR1 LGHNA and CDR2 YSLEER. CDR3 size: 16 residues. Unmatched junction bases numbered 5, after V lost 0 bases and J lost 4 bases. CDR3 bases: TGCGCCAGCAGCCAAGATGGGGGACAGGGCCCAGATACGCAGTATTTT. Amino acid sequence: CASSQDGGQGPDTQYF.

The genes are TRBV11-2 and TRBJ1-1; the D is unclear. In germline, CDR1 is SGHAT, CDR2 FQNNGV. V shed 2 bases and J shed 6 bases, with 7 bases lying between them. The CDR3 has 12 amino acids. CDR3: CASSLFGPEAFF. Here the CDR3 DNA reads TGTGCCAGCAGCTTATTTGGCCCTGAAGCTTTCTTT.

A single count supports this clone. V is TRBV2 and J is TRBJ2-5; 9 bases match TRBD1. The germline V gene encodes CDR1 SNHLY and CDR2 FYNNEI. This CDR3 is 15 amino acids long. Losses at the gene ends were 5 bases for V and 4 bases for J; bases not matched to a gene: 8. The CDR3: CASSSGQGKGETQYF. The CDR3 nucleotides are TGTGCCAGCAGTTCAGGACAGGGGAAGGGAGAGACCCAGTACTTC.

V gene TRBV9 combines with J gene TRBJ2-2; D perhaps matches TRBD2 (6 bases). From germline, CDR1 is SGDLS and CDR2 YYNGEE. V lost 2 bases, J lost 6 bases, and 8 bases lay in between. There are 13 residues in the CDR3. Here the CDR3 DNA reads TGTGCCAGCAGCGTCTGGGGGGCCGGGGAGCTGTTTTTT. The encoded protein is CASSVWGAGELFF.

V and J are TRBV21-1 and TRBJ1-1. TRBV21-1 counts as a pseudogene. The CDR3 has 15 amino acids. DNA for the CDR3: TGTGCCAGCAGCGCCGGCGGGGCCCTGAACACTGAAGCTTTCTTT. Protein sequence: CASSAGGALNTEAFF.

The J gene is TRBJ1-4, the V gene TRBV18, with 7 bases identical to TRBD1. This CDR3 region has 16 residues. Germline trimming cut 5 bases from V and 0 bases from J; bases unmatched to any gene: 6. The germline gives CDR1 KGHSH, CDR2 LQKENI. The CDR3 spells CASSTTGTATNEKLFF. The CDR3 DNA is TGTGCCAGCTCAACGACAGGGACTGCAACTAATGAAAAACTGTTTTTT.

The table lists this clone with a few counts. This chain joins TRBV19 and TRBJ2-2, with 7 bases lining up with TRBD2. Germline-derived CDR1 and CDR2 are LNHDA and SQIVND (reference sequence). CDR3 length: 15 residues. Trimming at V came to 6 bases and at J to 7 bases, leaving 11 bases not matched to a gene. CDR3 nucleotide sequence: TGTGCCAGTAGGGGCGGAGCGGGAATTCACGGGGAGCTGTTTTTT. Protein sequence: CASRGGAGIHGELFF.